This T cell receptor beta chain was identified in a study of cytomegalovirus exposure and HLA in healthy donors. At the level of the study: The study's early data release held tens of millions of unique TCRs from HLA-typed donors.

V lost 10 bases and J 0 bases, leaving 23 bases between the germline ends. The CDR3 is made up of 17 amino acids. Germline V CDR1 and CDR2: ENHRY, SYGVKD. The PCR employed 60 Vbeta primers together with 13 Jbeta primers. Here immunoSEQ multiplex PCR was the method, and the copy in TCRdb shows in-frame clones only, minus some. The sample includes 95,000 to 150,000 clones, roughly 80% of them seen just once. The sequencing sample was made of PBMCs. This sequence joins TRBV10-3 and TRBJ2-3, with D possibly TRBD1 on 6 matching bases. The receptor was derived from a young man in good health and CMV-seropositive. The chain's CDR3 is CATKAPDRPWSTDTQYF. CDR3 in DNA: TGTGCCACCAAAGCCCCCGACAGGCCATGGAGCACAGATACGCAGTATTTT.